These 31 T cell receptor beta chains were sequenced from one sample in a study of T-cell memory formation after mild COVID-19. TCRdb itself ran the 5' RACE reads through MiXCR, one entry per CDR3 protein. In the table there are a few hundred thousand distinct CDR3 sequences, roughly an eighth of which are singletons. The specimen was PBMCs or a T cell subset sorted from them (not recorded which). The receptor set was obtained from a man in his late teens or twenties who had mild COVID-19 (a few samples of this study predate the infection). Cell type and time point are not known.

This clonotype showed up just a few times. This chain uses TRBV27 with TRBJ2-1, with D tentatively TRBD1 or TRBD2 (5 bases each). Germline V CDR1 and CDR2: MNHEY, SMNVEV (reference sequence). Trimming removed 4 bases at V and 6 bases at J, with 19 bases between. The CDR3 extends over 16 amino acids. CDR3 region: CASSWGPGLTANEQFF. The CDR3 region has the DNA TGTGCCAGCAGTTGGGGACCAGGGTTGACGGCCAATGAGCAGTTCTTC.

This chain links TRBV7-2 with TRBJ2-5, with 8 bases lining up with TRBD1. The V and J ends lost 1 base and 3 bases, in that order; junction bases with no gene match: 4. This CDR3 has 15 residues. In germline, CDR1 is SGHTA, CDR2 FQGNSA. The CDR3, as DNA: TGTGCCAGCAGCTTAGTGGTGGACAGGGAAGAGACCCAGTACTTC. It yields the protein CASSLVVDREETQYF. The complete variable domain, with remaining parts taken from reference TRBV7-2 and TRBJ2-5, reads GAGVSQSPSNKVTEKGKDVELRCDPISGHTALYWYRQSLGQGLEFLIYFQGNSAPDKSGLPSDRFSAERTGGSVSTLTIQRTQQEDSAVYLCASSLVVDREETQYFGPGTRLLVL.

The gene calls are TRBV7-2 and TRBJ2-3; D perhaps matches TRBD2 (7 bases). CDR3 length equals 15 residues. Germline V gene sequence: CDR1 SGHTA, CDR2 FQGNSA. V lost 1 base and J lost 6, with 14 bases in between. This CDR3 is CASSLERGARDTQYF. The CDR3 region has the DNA TGTGCCAGCAGCTTAGAACGGGGGGCGCGCGATACGCAGTATTTT.

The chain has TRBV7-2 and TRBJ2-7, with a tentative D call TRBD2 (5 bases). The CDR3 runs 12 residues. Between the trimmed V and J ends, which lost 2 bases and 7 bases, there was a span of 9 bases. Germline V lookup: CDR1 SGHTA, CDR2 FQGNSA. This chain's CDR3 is CASSLIGIEQYF. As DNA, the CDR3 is TGTGCCAGCAGCTTAATCGGGATAGAGCAGTACTTC.

For the CDR3, the DNA is TGTGCCAGCAGCCCAGCAGGCGGGGGCTACAATGAGCAGTTCTTC. Translating it yields CASSPAGGGYNEQFF. The chain has TRBV7-6 and TRBJ2-1; 7 bases fit TRBD2. Germline V gives CDR1 SGHVS, CDR2 FNYEAQ. Trimming removed 5 bases from V and 3 bases from J; junction bases left unmatched: 7. The CDR3 contains 15 residues.

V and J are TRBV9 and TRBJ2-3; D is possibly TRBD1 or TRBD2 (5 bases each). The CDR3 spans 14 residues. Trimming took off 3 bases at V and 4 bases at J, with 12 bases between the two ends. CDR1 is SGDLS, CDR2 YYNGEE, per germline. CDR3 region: CASSGRGGPDTQYF. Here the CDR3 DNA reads TGTGCCAGCAGCGGACGGGGCGGGCCAGATACGCAGTATTTT.

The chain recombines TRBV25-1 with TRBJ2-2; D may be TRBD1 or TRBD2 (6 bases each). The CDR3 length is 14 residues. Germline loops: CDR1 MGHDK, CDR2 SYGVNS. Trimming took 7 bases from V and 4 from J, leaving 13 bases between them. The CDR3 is CASTRGVSTGELFF. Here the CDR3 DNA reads TGTGCCAGCACGAGGGGGGTTAGCACCGGGGAGCTGTTTTTT. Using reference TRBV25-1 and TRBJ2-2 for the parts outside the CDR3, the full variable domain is EADIYQTPRYLVIGTGKKITLECSQTMGHDKMYWYQQDPGMELHLIHYSYGVNSTEKGDLSSESTVSRIRTEHFPLTLESARPSHTSQYLCASTRGVSTGELFFGEGSRLTVL.

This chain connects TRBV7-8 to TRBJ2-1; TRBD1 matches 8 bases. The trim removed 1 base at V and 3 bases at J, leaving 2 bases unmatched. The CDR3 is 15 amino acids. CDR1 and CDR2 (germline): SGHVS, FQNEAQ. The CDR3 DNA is TGTGCCAGCAGCTTAGTAGGGACAGGCTACAATGAGCAGTTCTTC. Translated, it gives CASSLVGTGYNEQFF.

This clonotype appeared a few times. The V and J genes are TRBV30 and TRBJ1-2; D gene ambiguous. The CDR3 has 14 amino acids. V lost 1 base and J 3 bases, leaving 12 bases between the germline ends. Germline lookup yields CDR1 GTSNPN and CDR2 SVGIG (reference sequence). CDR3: CAWSEAVFYYGYTF. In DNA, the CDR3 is TGTGCCTGGAGTGAGGCAGTCTTTTACTATGGCTACACCTTC.

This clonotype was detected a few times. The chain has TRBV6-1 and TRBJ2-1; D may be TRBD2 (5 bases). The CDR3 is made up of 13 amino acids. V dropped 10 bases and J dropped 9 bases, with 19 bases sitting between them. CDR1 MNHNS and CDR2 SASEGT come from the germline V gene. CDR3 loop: CAIPGSYLGEQFF. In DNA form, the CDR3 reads TGTGCCATCCCGGGATCTTATCTGGGTGAGCAGTTCTTC.

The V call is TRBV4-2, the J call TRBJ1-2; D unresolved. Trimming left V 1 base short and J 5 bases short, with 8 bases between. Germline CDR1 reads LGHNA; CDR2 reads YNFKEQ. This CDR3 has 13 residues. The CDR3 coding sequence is TGTGCCAGCAGCCAAGTGGGCAGATATGGCTACACCTTC. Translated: CASSQVGRYGYTF.

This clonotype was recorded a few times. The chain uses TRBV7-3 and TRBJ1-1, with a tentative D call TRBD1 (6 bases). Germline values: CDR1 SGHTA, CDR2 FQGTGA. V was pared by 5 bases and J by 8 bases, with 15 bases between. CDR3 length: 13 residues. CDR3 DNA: TGTGCCAGCAGCACGACAGGCGTCGGGGAAGCTTTCTTT. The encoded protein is CASSTTGVGEAFF. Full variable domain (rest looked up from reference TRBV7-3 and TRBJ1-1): GAGVSQTPSNKVTEKGKYVELRCDPISGHTALYWYRQSLGQGPEFLIYFQGTGAADDSGLPNDRFFAVRPEGSVSTLKIQRTERGDSAVYLCASSTTGVGEAFFGQGTRLTVV.

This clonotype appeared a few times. The CDR3 bases are TGTGCCAGCAGTGCCCAGCGGGGGGGTTCACCCCTCCACTTT. This codes for CASSAQRGGSPLHF. The chain couples TRBV6-5 to TRBJ1-6; TRBD1 might be the D (5 bases). The V gene lost 5 bases and the J gene lost 9 bases, with 14 bases spanning the gap. Looked up from germline, CDR1 is MNHEY and CDR2 is SVGAGI. This CDR3 spans 14 amino acids.

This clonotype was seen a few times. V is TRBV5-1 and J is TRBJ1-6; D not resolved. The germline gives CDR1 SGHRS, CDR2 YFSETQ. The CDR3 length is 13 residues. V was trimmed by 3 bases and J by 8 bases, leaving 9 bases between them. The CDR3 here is CASSSSGDSPLHF. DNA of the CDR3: TGCGCCAGCAGCTCCTCAGGAGATTCACCCCTCCACTTT.

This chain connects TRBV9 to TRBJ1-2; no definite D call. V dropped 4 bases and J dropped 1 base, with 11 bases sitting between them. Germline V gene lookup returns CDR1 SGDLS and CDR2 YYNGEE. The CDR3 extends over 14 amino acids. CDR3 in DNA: TGTGCCAGCAGCCCCCGGACGGTTAACTATGGCTACACCTTC. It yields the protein CASSPRTVNYGYTF.

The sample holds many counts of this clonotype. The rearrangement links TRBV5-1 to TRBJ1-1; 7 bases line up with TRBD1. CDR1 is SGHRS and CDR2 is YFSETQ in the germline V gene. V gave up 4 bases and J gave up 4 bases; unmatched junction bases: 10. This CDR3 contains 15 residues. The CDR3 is CASSVTGTVGTEAFF. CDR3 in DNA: TGCGCCAGCAGCGTTACCGGGACAGTGGGCACTGAAGCTTTCTTT.

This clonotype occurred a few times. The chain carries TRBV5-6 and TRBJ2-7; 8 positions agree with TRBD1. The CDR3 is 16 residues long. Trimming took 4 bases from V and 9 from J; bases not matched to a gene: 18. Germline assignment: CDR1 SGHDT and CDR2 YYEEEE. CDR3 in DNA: TGTGCCAGCAGCGCGATTAAGGACAGGGCTTTTCTAGTGCAGTACGTC. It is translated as CASSAIKDRAFLVQYV.

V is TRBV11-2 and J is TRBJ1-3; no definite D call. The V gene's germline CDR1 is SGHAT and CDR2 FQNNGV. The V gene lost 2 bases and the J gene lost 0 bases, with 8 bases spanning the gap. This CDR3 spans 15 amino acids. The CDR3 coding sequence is TGTGCCAGCAGCTTATTCGAAAGCTCTGGAAACACCATATATTTT. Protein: CASSLFESSGNTIYF.

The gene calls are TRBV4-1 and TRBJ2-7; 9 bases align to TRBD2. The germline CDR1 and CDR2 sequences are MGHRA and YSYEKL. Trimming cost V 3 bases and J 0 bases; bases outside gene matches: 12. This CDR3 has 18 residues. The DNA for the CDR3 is TGCGCCAGCAGCCAGGTCCCGGGACTAGCTTGGAGCTCCTACGAGCAGTACTTC. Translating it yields CASSQVPGLAWSSYEQYF.

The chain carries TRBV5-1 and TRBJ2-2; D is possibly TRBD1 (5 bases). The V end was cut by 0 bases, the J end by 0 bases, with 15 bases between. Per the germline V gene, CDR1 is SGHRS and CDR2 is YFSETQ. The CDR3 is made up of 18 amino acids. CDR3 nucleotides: TGCGCCAGCAGCTTGGAAGCAGGGCGGTTCGCGAACACCGGGGAGCTGTTTTTT. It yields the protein CASSLEAGRFANTGELFF.

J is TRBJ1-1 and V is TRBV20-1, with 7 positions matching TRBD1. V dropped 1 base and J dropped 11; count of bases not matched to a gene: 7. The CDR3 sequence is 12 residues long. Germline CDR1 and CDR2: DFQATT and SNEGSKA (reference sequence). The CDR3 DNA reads TGCAGTGCTAGAGGAGACAGGGCGGACGCTTTCTTT. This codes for CSARGDRADAFF.

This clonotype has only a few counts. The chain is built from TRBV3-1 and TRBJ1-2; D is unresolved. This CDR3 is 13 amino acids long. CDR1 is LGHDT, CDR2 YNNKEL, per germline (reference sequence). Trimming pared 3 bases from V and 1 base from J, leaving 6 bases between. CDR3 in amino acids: CASSHDINYGYTF. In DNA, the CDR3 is TGTGCCAGCAGCCATGATATTAACTATGGCTACACCTTC. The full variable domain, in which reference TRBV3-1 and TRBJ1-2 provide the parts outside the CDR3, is DTAVSQTPKYLVTQMGNDKSIKCEQNLGHDTMYWYKQDSKKFLKIMFSYNNKELIINETVPNRFSPKSPDKAHLNLHINSLELGDSAVYFCASSHDINYGYTFGSGTRLTVV.

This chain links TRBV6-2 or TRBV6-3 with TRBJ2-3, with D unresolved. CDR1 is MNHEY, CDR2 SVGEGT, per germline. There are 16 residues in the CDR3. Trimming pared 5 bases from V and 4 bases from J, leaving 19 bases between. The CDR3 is CASSLPPGERADTQYF. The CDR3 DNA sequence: TGTGCCAGCAGTCTCCCCCCAGGAGAAAGGGCAGATACGCAGTATTTT.

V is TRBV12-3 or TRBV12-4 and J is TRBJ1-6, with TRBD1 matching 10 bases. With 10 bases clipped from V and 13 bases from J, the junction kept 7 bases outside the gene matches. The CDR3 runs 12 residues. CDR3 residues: CAIGQGGRPLHF. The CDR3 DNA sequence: TGTGCCATCGGACAGGGGGGGAGGCCCCTCCACTTT.

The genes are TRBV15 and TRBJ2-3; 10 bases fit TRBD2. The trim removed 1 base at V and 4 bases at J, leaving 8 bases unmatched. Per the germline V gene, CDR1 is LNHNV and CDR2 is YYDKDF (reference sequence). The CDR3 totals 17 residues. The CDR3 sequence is CATSRGLWLAGADTQYF. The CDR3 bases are TGTGCCACCAGCAGAGGGCTTTGGCTAGCGGGGGCAGATACGCAGTATTTT. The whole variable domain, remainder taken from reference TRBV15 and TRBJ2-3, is DAMVIQNPRYQVTQFGKPVTLSCSQTLNHNVMYWYQQKSSQAPKLLFHYYDKDFNNEADTPDNFQSRRPNTSFCFLDIRSPGLGDTAMYLCATSRGLWLAGADTQYFGPGTRLTVL.

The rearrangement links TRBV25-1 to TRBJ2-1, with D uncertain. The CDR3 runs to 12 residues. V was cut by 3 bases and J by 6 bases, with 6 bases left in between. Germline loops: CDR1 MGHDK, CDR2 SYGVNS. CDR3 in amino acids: CASSEVVNEQFF. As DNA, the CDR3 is TGTGCCAGCAGTGAGGTGGTCAATGAGCAGTTCTTC.

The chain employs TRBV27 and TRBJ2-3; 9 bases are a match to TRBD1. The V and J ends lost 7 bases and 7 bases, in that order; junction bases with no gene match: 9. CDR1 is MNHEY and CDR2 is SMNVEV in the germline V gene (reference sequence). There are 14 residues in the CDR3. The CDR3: CASKQGTGIHTQYF. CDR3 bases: TGTGCCAGCAAGCAAGGGACAGGGATCCATACGCAGTATTTT.

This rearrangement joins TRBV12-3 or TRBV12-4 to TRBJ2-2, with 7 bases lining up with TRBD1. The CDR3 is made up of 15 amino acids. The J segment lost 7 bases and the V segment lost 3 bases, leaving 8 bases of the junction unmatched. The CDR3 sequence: CASSLPQGQIGELFF. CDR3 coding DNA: TGTGCCAGCAGTTTGCCACAGGGGCAAATCGGGGAGCTGTTTTTT.

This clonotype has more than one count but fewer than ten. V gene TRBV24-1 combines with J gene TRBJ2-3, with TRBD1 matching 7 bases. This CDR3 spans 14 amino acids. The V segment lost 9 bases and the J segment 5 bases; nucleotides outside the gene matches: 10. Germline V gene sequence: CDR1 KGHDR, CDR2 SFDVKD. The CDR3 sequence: CATGDRDMVDTQYF. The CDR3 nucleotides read TGTGCCACCGGAGACAGGGATATGGTAGATACGCAGTATTTT.

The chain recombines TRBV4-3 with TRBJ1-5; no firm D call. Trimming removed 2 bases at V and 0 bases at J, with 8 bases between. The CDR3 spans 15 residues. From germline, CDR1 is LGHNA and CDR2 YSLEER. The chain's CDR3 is CASSQNSYSNQPQHF. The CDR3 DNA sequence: TGCGCCAGCAGCCAAAACAGTTATAGCAATCAGCCCCAGCATTTT.

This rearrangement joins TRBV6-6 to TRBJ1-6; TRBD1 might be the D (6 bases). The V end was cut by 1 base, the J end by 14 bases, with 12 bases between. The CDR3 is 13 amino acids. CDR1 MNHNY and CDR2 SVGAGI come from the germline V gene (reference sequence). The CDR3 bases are TGTGCCAGCAGTTACTATGGAGGGGGATCCCTCCACTTT. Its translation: CASSYYGGGSLHF.